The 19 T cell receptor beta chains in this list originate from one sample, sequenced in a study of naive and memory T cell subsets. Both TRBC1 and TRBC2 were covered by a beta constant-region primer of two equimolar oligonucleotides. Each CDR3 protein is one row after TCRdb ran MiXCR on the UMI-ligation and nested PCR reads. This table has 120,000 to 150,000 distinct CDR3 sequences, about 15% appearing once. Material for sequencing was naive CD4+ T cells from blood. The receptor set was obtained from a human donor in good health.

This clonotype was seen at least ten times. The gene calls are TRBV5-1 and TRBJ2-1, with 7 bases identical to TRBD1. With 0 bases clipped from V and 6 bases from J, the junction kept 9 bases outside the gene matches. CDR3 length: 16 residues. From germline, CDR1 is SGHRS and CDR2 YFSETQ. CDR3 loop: CASSLVQGQYSNEQFF. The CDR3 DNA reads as TGCGCCAGCAGCTTGGTCCAGGGACAGTACAGCAATGAGCAGTTCTTC.

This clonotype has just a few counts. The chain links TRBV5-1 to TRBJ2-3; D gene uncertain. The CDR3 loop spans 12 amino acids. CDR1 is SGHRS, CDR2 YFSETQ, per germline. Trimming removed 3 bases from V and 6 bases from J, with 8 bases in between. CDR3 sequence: CASSWDGDTQYF. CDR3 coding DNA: TGCGCCAGCAGCTGGGATGGGGATACGCAGTATTTT.

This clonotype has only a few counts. This chain's CDR3 is CACSGDGNQPQHF. Here the CDR3 DNA reads TGTGCCTGTTCAGGGGATGGAAATCAGCCCCAGCATTTT. This chain uses TRBV30 with TRBJ1-5, with a tentative D call TRBD1 (6 bases). The germline V gene has CDR1 GTSNPN and CDR2 SVGIG (reference sequence). The germline V and J ends were trimmed by 6 bases and 4 bases, with 13 bases remaining between them. The CDR3 extends over 13 amino acids.

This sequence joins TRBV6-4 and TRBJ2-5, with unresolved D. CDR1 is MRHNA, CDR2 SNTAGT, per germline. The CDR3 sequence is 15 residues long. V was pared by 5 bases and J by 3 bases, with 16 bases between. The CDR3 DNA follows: TGTGCCAGCAGTTGCGTTACGGGTTACGAAGAGACCCAGTACTTC. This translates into CASSCVTGYEETQYF.

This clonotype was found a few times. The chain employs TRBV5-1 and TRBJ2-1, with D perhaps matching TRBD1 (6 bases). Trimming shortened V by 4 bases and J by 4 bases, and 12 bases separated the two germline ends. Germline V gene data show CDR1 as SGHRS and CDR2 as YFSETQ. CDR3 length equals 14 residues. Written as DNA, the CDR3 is TGCGCCAGCAGCGATACAGGGTGGTACAATGAGCAGTTCTTC. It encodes CASSDTGWYNEQFF.

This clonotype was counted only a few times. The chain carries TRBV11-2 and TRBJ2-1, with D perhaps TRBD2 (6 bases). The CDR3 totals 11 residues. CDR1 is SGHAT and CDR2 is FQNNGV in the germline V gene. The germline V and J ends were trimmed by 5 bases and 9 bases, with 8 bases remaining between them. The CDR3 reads CASSHGGEQFF. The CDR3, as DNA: TGTGCCAGCAGCCACGGGGGTGAGCAGTTCTTC.

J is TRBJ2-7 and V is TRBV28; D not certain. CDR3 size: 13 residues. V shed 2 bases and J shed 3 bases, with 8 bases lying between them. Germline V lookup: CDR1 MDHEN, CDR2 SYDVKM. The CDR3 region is CASSLISDYEQYF. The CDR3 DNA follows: TGTGCCAGCAGTTTAATCAGTGACTACGAGCAGTACTTC. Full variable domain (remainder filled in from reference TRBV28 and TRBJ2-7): DVKVTQSSRYLVKRTGEKVFLECVQDMDHENMFWYRQDPGLGLRLIYFSYDVKMKEKGDIPEGYSVSREKKERFSLILESASTNQTSMYLCASSLISDYEQYFGPGTRLTVT.

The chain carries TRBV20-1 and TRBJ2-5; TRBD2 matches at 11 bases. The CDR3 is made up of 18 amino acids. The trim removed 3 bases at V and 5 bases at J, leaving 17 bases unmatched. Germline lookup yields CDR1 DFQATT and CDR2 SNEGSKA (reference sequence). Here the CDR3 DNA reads TGCAGTGCTAGCCTATCCCATAGCGGGAGGGCCCGTGGGGAGACCCAGTACTTC. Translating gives CSASLSHSGRARGETQYF.

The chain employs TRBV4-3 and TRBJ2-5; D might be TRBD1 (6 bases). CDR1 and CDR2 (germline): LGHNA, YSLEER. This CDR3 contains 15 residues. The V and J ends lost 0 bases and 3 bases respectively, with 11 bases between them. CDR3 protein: CASSQDLNREETQYF. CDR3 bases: TGCGCCAGCAGCCAAGATCTTAACAGGGAAGAGACCCAGTACTTC.

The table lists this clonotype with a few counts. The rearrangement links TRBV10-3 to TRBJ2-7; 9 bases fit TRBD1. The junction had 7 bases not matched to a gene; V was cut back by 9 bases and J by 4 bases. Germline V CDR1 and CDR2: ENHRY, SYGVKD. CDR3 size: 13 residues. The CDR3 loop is CAISGQGQYEQYF. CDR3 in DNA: TGTGCCATATCAGGACAGGGGCAATACGAGCAGTACTTC.

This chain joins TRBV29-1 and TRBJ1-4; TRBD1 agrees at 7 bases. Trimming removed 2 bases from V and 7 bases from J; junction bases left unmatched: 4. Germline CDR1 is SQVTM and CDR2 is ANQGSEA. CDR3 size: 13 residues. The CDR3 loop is CSVERAGGEKLFF. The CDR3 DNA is TGCAGCGTTGAAAGGGCAGGGGGTGAAAAACTGTTTTTT.

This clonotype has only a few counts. As DNA, the CDR3 is TGTGCCAGCAGCCAAGATCATGGCGGGAGTCGGGCAGATACGCAGTATTTT. As protein: CASSQDHGGSRADTQYF. V and J are TRBV14 and TRBJ2-3; 7 bases are a match to TRBD2. With 0 bases clipped from V and 4 bases from J, the junction kept 10 bases outside the gene matches. There are 17 residues in the CDR3. CDR1 is SGHDN, CDR2 FVKESK, per germline.

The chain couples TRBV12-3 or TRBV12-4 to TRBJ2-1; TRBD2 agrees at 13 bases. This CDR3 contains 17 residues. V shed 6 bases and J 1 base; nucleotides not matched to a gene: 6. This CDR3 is CASSQGLAGVSYNEQFF. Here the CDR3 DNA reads TGTGCCAGCAGCCAAGGACTAGCGGGAGTATCCTACAATGAGCAGTTCTTC.

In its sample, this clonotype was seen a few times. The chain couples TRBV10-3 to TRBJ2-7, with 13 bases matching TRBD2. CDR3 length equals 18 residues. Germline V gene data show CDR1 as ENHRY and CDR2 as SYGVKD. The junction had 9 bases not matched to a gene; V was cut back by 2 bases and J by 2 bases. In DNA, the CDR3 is TGTGCCATCAGTGAGACCACCGGGACTAGCGGGACTCCCTACGAGCAGTACTTC. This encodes CAISETTGTSGTPYEQYF.

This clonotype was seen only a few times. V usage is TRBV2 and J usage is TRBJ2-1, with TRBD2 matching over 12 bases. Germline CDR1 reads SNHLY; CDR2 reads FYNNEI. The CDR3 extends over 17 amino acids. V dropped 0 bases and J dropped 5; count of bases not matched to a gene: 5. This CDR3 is CASSEALGLAGNNEQFF. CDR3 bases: TGTGCCAGCAGTGAAGCCTTAGGACTAGCGGGAAACAATGAGCAGTTCTTC. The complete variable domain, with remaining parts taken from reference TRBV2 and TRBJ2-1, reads EPEVTQTPSHQVTQMGQEVILRCVPISNHLYFYWYRQILGQKVEFLVSFYNNEISEKSEIFDDQFSVERPDGSNFTLKIRSTKLEDSAMYFCASSEALGLAGNNEQFFGPGTRLTVL.

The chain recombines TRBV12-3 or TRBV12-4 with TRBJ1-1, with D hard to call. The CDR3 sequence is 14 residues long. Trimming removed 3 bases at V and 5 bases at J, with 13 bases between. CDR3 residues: CASSFRPGETEAFF. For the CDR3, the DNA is TGTGCCAGCAGTTTTAGGCCTGGGGAGACTGAAGCTTTCTTT.

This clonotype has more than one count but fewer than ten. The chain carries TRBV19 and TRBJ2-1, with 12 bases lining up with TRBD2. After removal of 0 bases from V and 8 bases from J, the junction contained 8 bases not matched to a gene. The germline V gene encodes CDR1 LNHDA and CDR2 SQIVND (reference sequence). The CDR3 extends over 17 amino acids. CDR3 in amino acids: CASSIEFRTSGNYEQFF. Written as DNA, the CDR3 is TGTGCCAGTAGTATAGAATTTAGGACTAGCGGGAACTATGAGCAGTTCTTC.

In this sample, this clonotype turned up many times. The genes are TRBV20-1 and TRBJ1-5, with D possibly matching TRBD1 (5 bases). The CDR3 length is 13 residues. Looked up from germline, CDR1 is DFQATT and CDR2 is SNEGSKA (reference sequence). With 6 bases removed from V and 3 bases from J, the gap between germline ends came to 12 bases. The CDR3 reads CSADDRINQPQHF. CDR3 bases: TGCAGTGCCGACGACAGAATCAATCAGCCCCAGCATTTT.

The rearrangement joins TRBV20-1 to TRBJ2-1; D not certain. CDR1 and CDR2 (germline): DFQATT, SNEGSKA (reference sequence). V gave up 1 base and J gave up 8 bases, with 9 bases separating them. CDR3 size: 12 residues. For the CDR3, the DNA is TGCAGTGCTAGAGTTGGTATCGATGAGCAGTTCTTC. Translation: CSARVGIDEQFF.